Sequencing of this TCR beta chain was carried out in a study of T cells in Graves' hyperthyroidism and ophthalmopathy. RNA transcripts served as the template for amplifying TCR beta CDR3 regions. The HTBI primer set was used in a first-round RT-PCR of the TCR CDR3. TCRdb analysed the multiplex PCR reads with MiXCR anew, one entry per CDR3 protein. The sample holds approximately 400,000 distinct CDR3 sequences, 15% to 19% seen once. Lactation, pregnancy, other autoimmune disease or uncontrolled infection led to exclusion of patients. Fresh 10 ml peripheral blood yielded PBMCs. Study-wide points: Most thyroid clonotypes that were expanded above 0.001 also turned up in blood.

Germline lookup yields CDR1 KGHDR and CDR2 SFDVKD. Between the trimmed V and J ends, which lost 2 bases and 0 bases, there was a span of 10 bases. The CDR3 loop spans 15 amino acids. This clonotype was seen many times. What it recognizes is unknown. This TCR derives from a woman aged 18-30 years with Graves' hyperthyroidism. What was sequenced was blood. The chain carries TRBV24-1 and TRBJ2-7; D is ambiguous. CDR3 region: CATSDWSGNSYEQYF. CDR3 DNA: TGTGCCACCAGTGATTGGTCGGGCAACTCCTACGAGCAGTACTTC.